Below are 17 T cell receptor beta chains sequenced from a single sample in a study of blood T cell repertoires in COVID-19. Only in-frame clones appear in the TCRdb table, and some are missing; sequencing was by immunoSEQ multiplex PCR. The table records 52,000 or so clones, around nine tenths of them present only once. What was sequenced was peripheral blood. The receptor source for this set is a human donor in a cohort sampled during active COVID-19.

V is TRBV7-9 and J is TRBJ2-5; the match to TRBD2 covers 11 bases. V dropped 4 bases and J dropped 5; count of bases not matched to a gene: 0. Looked up from germline, CDR1 is SEHNR and CDR2 is FQNEAQ (reference sequence). The CDR3 totals 13 residues. CDR3 sequence (DNA): TGTGCCAGCAGCTCTAGCGGGGGGGAGACCCAGTACTTC. Its protein product is CASSSSGGETQYF.

The chain has TRBV9 and TRBJ1-4, with a possible D match to TRBD1 (6 bases). Trimming cost V 2 bases and J 2 bases, with 7 bases left between them. CDR3 length: 14 residues. The germline V gene has CDR1 SGDLS and CDR2 YYNGEE. The CDR3 nucleotides read TGTGCCAGCAGCGTCCAGGGGACTAATGAAAAACTGTTTTTT. This translates into CASSVQGTNEKLFF.

The chain has TRBV6-1 and TRBJ2-1; possibly TRBD1 for D (5 bases). The CDR3 runs to 14 residues. The germline CDR1 and CDR2 sequences are MNHNS and SASEGT. The V gene lost 3 bases and the J gene lost 0 bases, with 6 bases spanning the gap. DNA for the CDR3: TGTGCCAGCAGTGACCAGGGCTCCTACAATGAGCAGTTCTTC. Its translation: CASSDQGSYNEQFF.

The CDR3 sequence: CASSLRQGGKLFF. DNA for the CDR3: TGTGCCAGCAGCTTAAGACAGGGGGGAAAACTGTTTTTT. The V gene is TRBV2, the J gene TRBJ1-4, with 9 bases that match TRBD1. The CDR3 runs to 13 residues. CDR1 is SNHLY and CDR2 is FYNNEI in the germline V gene. The ends lost 6 bases at V and 10 bases at J; junction bases unmatched: 6.

The chain uses TRBV6-2 or TRBV6-3 and TRBJ2-1; 7 bases are a match to TRBD1. V lost 5 bases, J lost 8 bases, and 6 bases stayed unmatched. CDR1 and CDR2 from the germline V gene are MNHEY and SVGEGT. The CDR3 runs to 13 residues. CDR3 residues: CASSINRGHEQFF. The CDR3 DNA reads TGTGCCAGCAGTATAAACAGGGGACATGAGCAGTTCTTC.

V and J are TRBV24-1 and TRBJ2-3; the D is unclear. V lost 7 bases, J lost 0 bases, and 7 bases lay in between. This CDR3 comprises 13 residues. Looked up from germline, CDR1 is KGHDR and CDR2 is SFDVKD. CDR3 region: CATSIQSTDTQYF. The CDR3, as DNA: TGTGCCACCAGCATACAGAGCACAGATACGCAGTATTTT.

V usage is TRBV15 and J usage is TRBJ2-1; weak D call: TRBD1 (5 bases). The ends were cut back, 0 bases at V and 0 bases at J, with 9 bases in the middle. The CDR3 runs to 16 residues. Germline V gene data show CDR1 as LNHNV and CDR2 as YYDKDF (reference sequence). CDR3 in amino acids: CATSRDGRASYNEQFF. In nucleotides, the CDR3 is TGTGCCACCAGCAGAGATGGCAGGGCCTCCTACAATGAGCAGTTCTTC.

The chain uses TRBV7-2 and TRBJ1-1; unclear D gene. The germline V gene encodes CDR1 SGHTA and CDR2 FQGNSA. Trimming stripped 1 base from V and 4 bases from J, with 10 bases between. This CDR3 has 14 amino acids. CDR3 loop: CASSLVARGTEAFF. As DNA, the CDR3 is TGTGCCAGCAGCTTAGTCGCACGCGGCACTGAAGCTTTCTTT.

The chain joins TRBV5-1 to TRBJ2-1; tentatively, D is TRBD2 (6 bases). The V gene lost 2 bases and the J gene lost 7 bases, with 25 bases spanning the gap. CDR3 length equals 18 residues. Germline lookup yields CDR1 SGHRS and CDR2 YFSETQ. CDR3 bases: TGCGCCAGCAGCTTTGGGTTAGGCGGAGGGGCCGGTGGGAATGAGCAGTTCTTC. Its translation: CASSFGLGGGAGGNEQFF.

The chain recombines TRBV7-2 with TRBJ1-1; no definite D call. CDR3 length equals 11 residues. Germline CDR1 is SGHTA and CDR2 is FQGNSA. V was pared by 2 bases and J by 8 bases, with 6 bases between. The CDR3 protein is CASSLSQEAFF. The CDR3 nucleotides are TGTGCCAGCAGCTTATCCCAGGAAGCTTTCTTT.

The V and J genes are TRBV2 and TRBJ2-3; perhaps TRBD2 as D (5 bases). Trimming cost V 5 bases and J 2 bases, with 11 bases left between them. Germline loops: CDR1 SNHLY, CDR2 FYNNEI. The CDR3 is made up of 14 amino acids. DNA of the CDR3: TGTGCCAGCAGTCTGGGGAGTGCCACAGATACGCAGTATTTT. Amino acids: CASSLGSATDTQYF.

This sequence joins TRBV29-1 and TRBJ2-5; TRBD2 matches 13 bases. This CDR3 has 12 amino acids. After removal of 7 bases from V and 5 bases from J, the junction contained 1 base not matched to a gene. Per the germline V gene, CDR1 is SQVTM and CDR2 is ANQGSEA. Here the CDR3 DNA reads TGCAGCGAGGGACTAGCGGGGGAGACCCAGTACTTC. This encodes CSEGLAGETQYF.

The V and J genes are TRBV29-1 and TRBJ1-1, with 8 bases lining up with TRBD1. The V gene's germline CDR1 is SQVTM and CDR2 ANQGSEA. The CDR3 extends over 14 amino acids. V lost 6 bases, J lost 0 bases, and 6 bases stayed unmatched. This chain's CDR3 is CSVLQGAMNTEAFF. In DNA, the CDR3 is TGCAGCGTCCTCCAGGGGGCGATGAACACTGAAGCTTTCTTT.

The J gene is TRBJ2-3, the V gene TRBV3-1 (or the pseudogene TRBV3-2), with 10 nucleotides matching TRBD2. There are 19 residues in the CDR3. V was pared by 4 bases and J by 3 bases, with 16 bases of the junction left unmatched. Looked up from germline, CDR1 is LGHDT and CDR2 is YNNKEL (reference sequence). In nucleotides, the CDR3 is TGTGCCAGCAGCCCCCTCTCGATGGTAGCGGGGGGCCGGACAGATACGCAGTATTTT. Protein product: CASSPLSMVAGGRTDTQYF.

This clone came up once. V usage is TRBV19 and J usage is TRBJ1-2; D possibly corresponds to TRBD1 (5 bases). V was trimmed by 6 bases and J by 8 bases, leaving 22 bases between them. The V gene's germline CDR1 is LNHDA and CDR2 SQIVND (reference sequence). This CDR3 contains 15 residues. This CDR3 is CASSQGAAGISGYTF. CDR3 nucleotides: TGTGCCAGTAGCCAAGGGGCCGCCGGTATTAGCGGCTACACCTTC.

The chain combines TRBV18 with TRBJ1-4; D is unresolved. With 6 bases removed from V and 8 bases from J, the gap between germline ends came to 16 bases. The CDR3 spans 14 residues. Germline V gene data show CDR1 as KGHSH and CDR2 as LQKENI. CDR3 residues: CASSLTVPGEKLFF. CDR3 in DNA: TGTGCCAGCTCCCTGACCGTTCCGGGGGAAAAACTGTTTTTT.

V usage is TRBV7-9 and J usage is TRBJ2-1; TRBD2 matches at 12 bases. The V segment lost 5 bases and the J segment 7 bases; nucleotides outside the gene matches: 9. This CDR3 region has 16 residues. Germline V gene data show CDR1 as SEHNR and CDR2 as FQNEAQ (reference sequence). The CDR3 protein is CASSTPLAGGGNEQFF. The DNA of the CDR3 is TGTGCCAGCAGCACCCCACTAGCGGGAGGAGGGAATGAGCAGTTCTTC.